The 18 T cell receptor beta chains below were found in one sample sequenced in a study of TIL therapy for anti-PD-1-resistant metastatic lung cancer. Time point reported: pre-treatment sample, taken before nivolumab and TIL therapy. The tumor samples were excised metastases, mostly pleural nodules or supraclavicular lymph nodes. The libraries were made with immunoSEQ v3. Here immunoSEQ multiplex PCR was the method, and the copy in TCRdb shows in-frame clones only, minus some. The repertoire includes 95,000 or so clones, 50% to 70% of them detected once, and 9.5% to 13% sits in the top ten. The sample here was tumor tissue, taken at baseline. All receptors derive from a person between 25 and 80 years old with non-small cell lung cancer.

This clone has only one observation. This chain uses TRBV2 with TRBJ2-2, with TRBD1 as a possible D gene (6 bases). Germline CDR1 reads SNHLY; CDR2 reads FYNNEI. The CDR3 is 15 residues long. V dropped 5 bases and J dropped 1 base, with 11 bases sitting between them. Here the CDR3 DNA reads TGTGCCAGCAGTCAAAGGGGGTTGAACACCGGGGAGCTGTTTTTT. Translated: CASSQRGLNTGELFF.

The chain has TRBV10-1 and TRBJ2-7, with D possibly matching TRBD1 (5 bases). The V gene's germline CDR1 is WNHNN and CDR2 SYGVQD (reference sequence). The V end lost 7 bases, the J end lost 3 bases, and 25 bases lay between the germline ends. The CDR3 has 17 residues. The CDR3 sequence: CASNGYPSLTDFYEQYF. The CDR3 region has the DNA TGCGCCAGCAATGGGTACCCCTCCTTGACAGACTTCTACGAGCAGTACTTC.

This clone was recorded a few times. The rearrangement joins TRBV29-1 to TRBJ1-1, with 7 bases matching TRBD1. Germline V lookup: CDR1 SQVTM, CDR2 ANQGSEA. Unmatched junction bases numbered 6, after V lost 4 bases and J lost 4 bases. The CDR3 extends over 13 amino acids. The CDR3 sequence is CSVVTGAGTEAFF. Written as DNA, the CDR3 is TGCAGCGTTGTCACAGGGGCAGGCACTGAAGCTTTCTTT.

The chain uses TRBV9 and TRBJ2-5, with unresolved D. CDR1 and CDR2 from the germline V gene are SGDLS and YYNGEE. V shed 0 bases and J shed 0 bases, with 6 bases lying between them. The CDR3 contains 14 residues. The CDR3 loop reads CASSVAGNQETQYF. The CDR3 DNA is TGTGCCAGCAGCGTAGCTGGGAACCAAGAGACCCAGTACTTC.

The V gene is TRBV6-6, the J gene TRBJ2-1; 8 bases align to TRBD1. Germline assignment: CDR1 MNHNY and CDR2 SVGAGI (reference sequence). J gave up 9 bases and V 4 bases, and 11 bases lay outside the gene matches. The CDR3 runs to 15 residues. The CDR3 is CASSSTGTGLGEQFF. The CDR3 DNA reads as TGTGCCAGCAGTTCAACCGGGACAGGTTTGGGTGAGCAGTTCTTC.

This clone was found once. The rearrangement links TRBV25-1 to TRBJ2-3; 7 bases fit TRBD1. V was pared by 2 bases and J by 0 bases, with 8 bases of the junction left unmatched. Germline lookup yields CDR1 MGHDK and CDR2 SYGVNS. The CDR3 totals 17 residues. As DNA, the CDR3 is TGTGCCAGCAGTGAAACCCGGGACAGCCTTAGCACAGATACGCAGTATTTT. It is translated as CASSETRDSLSTDTQYF.

The V and J genes are TRBV28 and TRBJ1-3, with 7 bases that match TRBD1. The ends lost 5 bases at V and 2 bases at J; junction bases unmatched: 3. Germline assignment: CDR1 MDHEN and CDR2 SYDVKM. The CDR3 is made up of 14 amino acids. The CDR3 sequence is CASSTTGTGNTIYF. CDR3 in DNA: TGTGCCAGCAGTACGACAGGGACTGGAAACACCATATATTTT.

The rearrangement uses TRBV5-8 and TRBJ2-5, with TRBD1 matching over 7 bases. Germline CDR1 is SGHTS and CDR2 is YDEGEE. With V trimmed by 7 bases and J by 3 bases, 6 bases remained unmatched. The CDR3 length is 13 residues. The CDR3 region is CASGTGQKETQYF. The CDR3 DNA is TGTGCCAGCGGGACGGGACAGAAAGAGACCCAGTACTTC.

The V gene is TRBV9, the J gene TRBJ2-5, with a tentative D call TRBD2 (5 bases). V was cut by 1 base and J by 7 bases, with 11 bases left in between. This CDR3 spans 13 amino acids. Germline CDR1 and CDR2: SGDLS and YYNGEE. CDR3 bases: TGTGCCAGCAGCGTACAAGGGCGGGCGACCCAGTACTTC. This gives the protein CASSVQGRATQYF.

This chain links TRBV5-5 with TRBJ1-2; D might be TRBD1 (6 bases). The CDR3 is 14 residues long. Trimming shortened V by 5 bases and J by 2 bases, and 13 bases separated the two germline ends. Germline V lookup: CDR1 SGHKS, CDR2 YYEKEE (reference sequence). CDR3 bases: TGTGCCAGCAGGTTGCGCGGGGGCAACTATGGCTACACCTTC. It is translated as CASRLRGGNYGYTF. Looking up the rest from reference TRBV5-5 and TRBJ1-2 gives the full variable domain: DAGVTQSPTHLIKTRGQQVTLRCSPISGHKSVSWYQQVLGQGPQFIFQYYEKEERGRGNFPDRFSARQFPNYSSELNVNALLLGDSALYLCASRLRGGNYGYTFGSGTRLTVV.

J is TRBJ2-7 and V is TRBV28; a possible D gene is TRBD2 (6 bases). The CDR3 has 11 residues. Trimming removed 6 bases from V and 7 bases from J, with 10 bases in between. Germline values: CDR1 MDHEN, CDR2 SYDVKM. The CDR3 DNA sequence: TGTGCCAGCAGGGCGGGGAGAGAGCAGTACTTC. It codes for CASRAGREQYF.

The chain combines TRBV27 with TRBJ2-3; D not certain. The CDR3 has 13 residues. Germline loops: CDR1 MNHEY, CDR2 SMNVEV (reference sequence). Trimming shortened V by 4 bases and J by 0 bases, and 5 bases separated the two germline ends. The chain's CDR3 is CASSSSSTDTQYF. The CDR3 region has the DNA TGTGCCAGCAGTTCCTCAAGCACAGATACGCAGTATTTT.

The chain joins TRBV6-6 to TRBJ2-7; TRBD1 agrees at 9 bases. CDR1 is MNHNY and CDR2 is SVGAGI in the germline V gene (reference sequence). This CDR3 has 14 residues. V lost 5 bases to trimming and J lost 6 bases; unmatched junction nucleotides: 8. Here the CDR3 DNA reads TGTGCCAGCAGTACCCGGGACAGGGAAGGCGAGCAGTACTTC. It yields the protein CASSTRDREGEQYF.

J is TRBJ1-2 and V is TRBV24-1; TRBD1 might be the D (5 bases). The V gene lost 7 bases and the J gene lost 4 bases, with 12 bases spanning the gap. The CDR3 spans 13 residues. Germline lookup yields CDR1 KGHDR and CDR2 SFDVKD. CDR3 bases: TGTGCCACCAGGGGGGACGGTCCCTATGGCTACACCTTC. Its translation: CATRGDGPYGYTF.

The chain uses TRBV2 and TRBJ1-5; 10 bases map to TRBD1. CDR1 is SNHLY, CDR2 FYNNEI, per germline. This CDR3 is built from 15 residues. The V segment lost 4 bases and the J segment 4 bases; nucleotides outside the gene matches: 4. The CDR3 DNA follows: TGTGCCAGCAGTGGGGACAGGGGAACGAATCAGCCCCAGCATTTT. Encoded protein: CASSGDRGTNQPQHF.

This chain connects TRBV30 to TRBJ2-1; TRBD2 matches at 8 bases. CDR3 length: 15 amino acids. Trimming removed 4 bases from V and 8 bases from J; junction bases left unmatched: 13. Germline values: CDR1 GTSNPN, CDR2 SVGIG (reference sequence). Here the CDR3 DNA reads TGTGCCTGGACGGATCTTAGCGGGATAGCGCATGAGCAGTTCTTC. Translating it yields CAWTDLSGIAHEQFF.

This sequence joins TRBV9 and TRBJ2-2, with a possible D match to TRBD2 (5 bases). Trimming removed 4 bases from V and 6 bases from J, with 16 bases in between. This CDR3 is 15 amino acids long. In germline, CDR1 is SGDLS, CDR2 YYNGEE. The CDR3 DNA is TGTGCCAGCAGCCCCCCTGGGCCTAGCTCCGGGGAGCTGTTTTTT. As protein: CASSPPGPSSGELFF.

The chain employs TRBV7-9 and TRBJ2-5; D gene ambiguous. V was shortened by 4 bases and J by 5 bases, with 8 bases between the two germline ends. Germline CDR1 reads SEHNR; CDR2 reads FQNEAQ (reference sequence). The CDR3 is 12 residues long. DNA for the CDR3: TGTGCCAGCAGCTACCTCGGGGAGACCCAGTACTTC. Translating it yields CASSYLGETQYF.